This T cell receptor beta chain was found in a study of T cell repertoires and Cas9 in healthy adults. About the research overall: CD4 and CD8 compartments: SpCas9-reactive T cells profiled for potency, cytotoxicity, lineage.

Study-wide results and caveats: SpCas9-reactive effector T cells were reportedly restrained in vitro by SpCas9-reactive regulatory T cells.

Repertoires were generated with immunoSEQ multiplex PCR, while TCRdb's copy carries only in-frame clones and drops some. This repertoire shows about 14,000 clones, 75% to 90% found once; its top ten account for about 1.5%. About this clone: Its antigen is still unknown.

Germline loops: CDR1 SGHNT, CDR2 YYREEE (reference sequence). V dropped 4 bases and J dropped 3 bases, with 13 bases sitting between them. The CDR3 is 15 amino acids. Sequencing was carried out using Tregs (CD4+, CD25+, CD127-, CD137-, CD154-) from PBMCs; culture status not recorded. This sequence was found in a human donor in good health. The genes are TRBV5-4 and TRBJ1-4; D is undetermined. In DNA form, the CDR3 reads TGTGCCAGCAGCCCACAGCGGGGTCCTAATGAAAAACTGTTTTTT. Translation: CASSPQRGPNEKLFF. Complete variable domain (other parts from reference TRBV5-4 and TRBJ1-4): ETGVTQSPTHLIKTRGQQVTLRCSSQSGHNTVSWYQQALGQGPQFIFQYYREEENGRGNFPPRFSGLQFPNYSSELNVNALELDDSALYLCASSPQRGPNEKLFFGSGTQLSVL.